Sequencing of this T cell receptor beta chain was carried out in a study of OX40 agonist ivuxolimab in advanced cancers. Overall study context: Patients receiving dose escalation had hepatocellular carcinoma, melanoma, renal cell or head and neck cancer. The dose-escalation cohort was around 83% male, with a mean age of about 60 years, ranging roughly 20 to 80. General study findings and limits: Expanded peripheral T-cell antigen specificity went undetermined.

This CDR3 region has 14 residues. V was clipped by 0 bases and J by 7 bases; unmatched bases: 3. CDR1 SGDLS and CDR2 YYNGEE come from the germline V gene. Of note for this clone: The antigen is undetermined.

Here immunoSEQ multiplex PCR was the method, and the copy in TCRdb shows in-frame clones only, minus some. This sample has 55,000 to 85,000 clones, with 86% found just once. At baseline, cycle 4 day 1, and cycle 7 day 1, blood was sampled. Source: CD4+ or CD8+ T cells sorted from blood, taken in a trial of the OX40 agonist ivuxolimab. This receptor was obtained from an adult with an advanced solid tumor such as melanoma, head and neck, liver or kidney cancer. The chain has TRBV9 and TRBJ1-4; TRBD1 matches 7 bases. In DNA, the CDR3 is TGTGCCAGCAGCGTAGCTCCAGGGGGTGAAAAACTGTTTTTT. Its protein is CASSVAPGGEKLFF.